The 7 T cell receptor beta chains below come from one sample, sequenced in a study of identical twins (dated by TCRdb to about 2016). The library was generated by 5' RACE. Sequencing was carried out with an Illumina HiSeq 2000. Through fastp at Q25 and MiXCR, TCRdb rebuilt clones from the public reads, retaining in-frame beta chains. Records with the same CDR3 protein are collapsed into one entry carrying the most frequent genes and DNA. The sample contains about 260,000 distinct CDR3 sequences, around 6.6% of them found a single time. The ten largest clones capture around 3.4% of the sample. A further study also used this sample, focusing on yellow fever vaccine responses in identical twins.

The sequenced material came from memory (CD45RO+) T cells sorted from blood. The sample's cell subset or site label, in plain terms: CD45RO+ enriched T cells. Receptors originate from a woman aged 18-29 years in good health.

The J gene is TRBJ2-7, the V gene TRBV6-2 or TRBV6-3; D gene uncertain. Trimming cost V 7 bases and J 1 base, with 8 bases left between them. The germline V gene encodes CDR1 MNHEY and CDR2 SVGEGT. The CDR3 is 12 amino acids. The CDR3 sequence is CASTDRSYEQYF. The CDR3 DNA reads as TGTGCCAGCACGGACCGGTCCTACGAGCAGTACTTC.

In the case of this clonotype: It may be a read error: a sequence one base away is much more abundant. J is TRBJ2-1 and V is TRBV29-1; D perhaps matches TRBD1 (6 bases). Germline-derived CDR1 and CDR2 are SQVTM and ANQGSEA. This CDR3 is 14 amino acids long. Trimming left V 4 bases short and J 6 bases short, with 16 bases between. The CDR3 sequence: CSVVWQGTCNEQFF. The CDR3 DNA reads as TGCAGCGTTGTTTGGCAGGGGACCTGCAATGAGCAGTTCTTC.

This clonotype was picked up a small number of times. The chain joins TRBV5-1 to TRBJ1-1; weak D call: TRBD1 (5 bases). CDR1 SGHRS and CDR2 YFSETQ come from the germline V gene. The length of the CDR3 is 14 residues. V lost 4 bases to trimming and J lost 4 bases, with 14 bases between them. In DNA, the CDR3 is TGCGCCAGCAGCCTCTGCCGGGGGTGCACTGAAGCTTTCTTT. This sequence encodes CASSLCRGCTEAFF.

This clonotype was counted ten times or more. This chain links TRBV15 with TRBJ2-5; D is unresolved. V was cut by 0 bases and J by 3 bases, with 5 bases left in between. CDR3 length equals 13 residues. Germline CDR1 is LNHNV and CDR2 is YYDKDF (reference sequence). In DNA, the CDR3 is TGTGCCACCAGCAGAGACAGAAAAGAGACCCAGTACTTC. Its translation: CATSRDRKETQYF. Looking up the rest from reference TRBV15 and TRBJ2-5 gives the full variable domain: DAMVIQNPRYQVTQFGKPVTLSCSQTLNHNVMYWYQQKSSQAPKLLFHYYDKDFNNEADTPDNFQSRRPNTSFCFLDIRSPGLGDTAMYLCATSRDRKETQYFGPGTRLLVL.

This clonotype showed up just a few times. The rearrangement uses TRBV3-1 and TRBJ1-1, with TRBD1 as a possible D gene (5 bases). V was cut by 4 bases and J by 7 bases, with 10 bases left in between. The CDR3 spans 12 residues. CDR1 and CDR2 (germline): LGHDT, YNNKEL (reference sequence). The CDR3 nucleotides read TGTGCCAGCAGCCGGGGACGCGTTGAAGCTTTCTTT. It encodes CASSRGRVEAFF.

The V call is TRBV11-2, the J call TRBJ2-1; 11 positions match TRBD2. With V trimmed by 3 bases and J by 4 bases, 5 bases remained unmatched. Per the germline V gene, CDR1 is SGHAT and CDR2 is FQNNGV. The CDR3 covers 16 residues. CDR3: CASSFSGGARYNEQFF. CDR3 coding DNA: TGTGCCAGCAGCTTTAGCGGGGGGGCAAGGTACAATGAGCAGTTCTTC.

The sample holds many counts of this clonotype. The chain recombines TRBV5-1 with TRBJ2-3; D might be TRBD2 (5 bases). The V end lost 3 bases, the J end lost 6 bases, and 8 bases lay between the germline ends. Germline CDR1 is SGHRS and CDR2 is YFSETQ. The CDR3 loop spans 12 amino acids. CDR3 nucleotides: TGCGCCAGCAGCTCCACGGGGGATACGCAGTATTTT. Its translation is CASSSTGDTQYF.